One and the same sample provided the 28 T cell receptor beta chains below, sequenced in a study of blood T cell repertoires in COVID-19 (dated by TCRdb to the early 2020s). Libraries were constructed by the immunoSEQ multiplex PCR assay. The table was pulled from immuneACCESS by TCRdb, which kept in-frame rearrangements only. Such tables lose some clones; where checked, under half of the loss comes from unresolved V genes, and the rest has no known cause. This sample lists about 500,000 clones; roughly 89% were detected once. Together, the top ten hold roughly 7.3% of the sample. The sequencing sample was made of peripheral blood. Receptor source: a woman aged 45 to 65 with COVID-19, enrolled during active disease.

V usage is TRBV6-5 and J usage is TRBJ2-3; 7 bases map to TRBD1. Germline lookup yields CDR1 MNHEY and CDR2 SVGAGI. The CDR3 runs to 14 residues. The V gene end was trimmed by 6 bases and the J gene end by 1 base; junction bases not matched to a gene: 4. Here the CDR3 DNA reads TGTGCCAGCAGCCTGGACAGGCGCACAGATACGCAGTATTTT. It codes for CASSLDRRTDTQYF.

The chain employs TRBV23-1 and TRBJ2-7; D unclear. TRBV23-1 is placed among ORFs of uncertain function. The CDR3 contains 13 residues. V dropped 0 bases and J dropped 2 bases, with 5 bases sitting between them. CDR3 in DNA: TGCGCCAGCAGTCAATCGGGCGCCTACGAGCAGTACTTC. It codes for CASSQSGAYEQYF.

This sequence joins TRBV27 and TRBJ2-5; maybe TRBD1 (6 bases). CDR3 length: 16 amino acids. Between the trimmed V and J ends, which lost 8 bases and 1 base, there was a span of 20 bases. Germline loops: CDR1 MNHEY, CDR2 SMNVEV (reference sequence). The CDR3 is CASSPDPGHLQETQYF. The CDR3 bases are TGTGCCAGCTCCCCCGATCCGGGACACCTCCAAGAGACCCAGTACTTC.

The chain links TRBV11-2 to TRBJ2-3; 10 bases agree with TRBD2. This CDR3 spans 13 amino acids. V dropped 8 bases and J dropped 4; count of bases not matched to a gene: 3. Germline CDR1 SGHAT, CDR2 FQNNGV. CDR3 residues: CASRSGGPDTQYF. The DNA of the CDR3 is TGTGCCAGCCGTAGCGGGGGGCCAGATACGCAGTATTTT. Full variable domain (remainder filled in from reference TRBV11-2 and TRBJ2-3): EAGVAQSPRYKIIEKRQSVAFWCNPISGHATLYWYQQILGQGPKLLIQFQNNGVVDDSQLPKDRFSAERLKGVDSTLKIQPAKLEDSAVYLCASRSGGPDTQYFGPGTRLTVL.

This chain connects TRBV3-1 (or the pseudogene TRBV3-2) to TRBJ2-4; possibly TRBD1 for D (6 bases). V lost 4 bases and J lost 2, with 12 bases in between. There are 15 residues in the CDR3. Per the germline V gene, CDR1 is LGHDT and CDR2 is YNNKEL (reference sequence). The CDR3 DNA reads as TGTGCCAGCAGCCTACAGGGTTTGTCCAAAAACATTCAGTACTTC. It is translated as CASSLQGLSKNIQYF.

The rearrangement joins TRBV27 to TRBJ2-7, with TRBD1 as a possible D gene (5 bases). V dropped 2 bases and J dropped 6 bases, with 17 bases sitting between them. CDR3 length equals 15 residues. Germline CDR1 MNHEY, CDR2 SMNVEV (reference sequence). The DNA of the CDR3 is TGTGCCAGCAGTTTAAACCAAGGGGTTTTGGTCGAGCAGTACTTC. Its protein product is CASSLNQGVLVEQYF.

This chain connects TRBV6-6 to TRBJ2-5; TRBD2 is a possible D gene (6 bases). CDR3 size: 13 residues. The germline CDR1 and CDR2 sequences are MNHNY and SVGAGI (reference sequence). V was shortened by 6 bases and J by 2 bases, with 10 bases between the two germline ends. Written as DNA, the CDR3 is TGTGCCAGCAGAGGCAGCGGGCAAGAGACCCAGTACTTC. This translates into CASRGSGQETQYF.

The J gene is TRBJ2-7, the V gene TRBV25-1, with D possibly matching TRBD1 (5 bases). From germline, CDR1 is MGHDK and CDR2 SYGVNS. CDR3 size: 13 residues. V was pared by 5 bases and J by 1 base, with 9 bases between. CDR3 residues: CASSRGSSYEQYF. The CDR3 DNA follows: TGTGCCAGCAGTAGGGGCAGTTCCTACGAGCAGTACTTC.

The chain joins TRBV7-9 to TRBJ1-5; 8 bases fit TRBD1. Germline V gene data show CDR1 as SEHNR and CDR2 as FQNEAQ (reference sequence). The CDR3 spans 13 residues. V shed 8 bases and J 5 bases; nucleotides not matched to a gene: 5. The chain's CDR3 is CASGQGAYQPQHF. In DNA, the CDR3 is TGTGCCAGCGGGCAGGGGGCTTATCAGCCCCAGCATTTT. The full variable domain, rest sourced from reference TRBV7-9 and TRBJ1-5, is DTGVSQNPRHKITKRGQNVTFRCDPISEHNRLYWYRQTLGQGPEFLTYFQNEAQLEKSRLLSDRFSAERPKGSFSTLEIQRTEQGDSAMYLCASGQGAYQPQHFGDGTRLSIL.

The CDR3 reads CASSHLGRETQYF. The CDR3 DNA sequence: TGTGCCAGCAGCCATCTAGGGAGAGAGACCCAGTACTTC. The J gene is TRBJ2-5, the V gene TRBV3-1 (or the pseudogene TRBV3-2); maybe TRBD2 (5 bases). The V end was cut by 3 bases, the J end by 4 bases, with 9 bases between. The CDR3 runs 13 residues. Germline V lookup: CDR1 LGHDT, CDR2 YNNKEL (reference sequence).

J is TRBJ2-1 and V is TRBV5-4; D perhaps matches TRBD2 (6 bases). Germline CDR1 is SGHNT and CDR2 is YYREEE (reference sequence). Trimming took off 3 bases at V and 7 bases at J, with 17 bases between the two ends. The CDR3 sequence is 15 residues long. The CDR3, as DNA: TGTGCCAGCAGCTCTCCGGGACTGGCAGGGAATGAGCAGTTCTTC. Residues: CASSSPGLAGNEQFF.

The chain employs TRBV3-1 (or the pseudogene TRBV3-2) and TRBJ1-2, with a possible D match to TRBD1 (5 bases). Trimming took off 1 base at V and 3 bases at J, with 12 bases between the two ends. This CDR3 has 15 amino acids. Looked up from germline, CDR1 is LGHDT and CDR2 is YNNKEL (reference sequence). In DNA, the CDR3 is TGTGCCAGCAGCCAAGGAGCCCAGGGTTACTATGGCTACACCTTC. It encodes CASSQGAQGYYGYTF.

DNA of the CDR3: TGTGCCACCCGACCTCGAGACAGGGTGGCGACAGATACGCAGTATTTT. Its protein product is CATRPRDRVATDTQYF. V is TRBV30 and J is TRBJ2-3, with 7 bases lining up with TRBD1. The CDR3 has 16 amino acids. The V and J ends lost 8 bases and 3 bases, in that order; junction bases with no gene match: 17. The germline CDR1 and CDR2 sequences are GTSNPN and SVGIG (reference sequence).

CDR3 residues: CASLYRWGSSNQPQHF. The CDR3 coding sequence is TGTGCCAGCTTATACCGATGGGGCAGCTCTAATCAGCCCCAGCATTTT. The chain recombines TRBV27 with TRBJ1-5, with a tentative D call TRBD1 (5 bases). CDR3 length: 16 amino acids. Per the germline V gene, CDR1 is MNHEY and CDR2 is SMNVEV (reference sequence). V shed 8 bases and J shed 4 bases, with 21 bases lying between them.

The J gene is TRBJ2-3, the V gene TRBV5-4; D may be TRBD1 (6 bases). This CDR3 region has 16 residues. Per germline, CDR1 SGHNT and CDR2 YYREEE (reference sequence). Trimming removed 2 bases from V and 0 bases from J, with 13 bases in between. The CDR3, as DNA: TGTGCCAGCAGCTTTGGAGCCGGGACAAGCACAGATACGCAGTATTTT. This encodes CASSFGAGTSTDTQYF. The variable domain in full, with the rest retrieved from reference TRBV5-4 and TRBJ2-3, is ETGVTQSPTHLIKTRGQQVTLRCSSQSGHNTVSWYQQALGQGPQFIFQYYREEENGRGNFPPRFSGLQFPNYSSELNVNALELDDSALYLCASSFGAGTSTDTQYFGPGTRLTVL.

This sequence joins TRBV3-1 (or the pseudogene TRBV3-2) and TRBJ1-2; D perhaps matches TRBD1 (5 bases). The CDR3 spans 14 residues. Trimming removed 0 bases at V and 5 bases at J, with 10 bases between. The germline V gene encodes CDR1 LGHDT and CDR2 YNNKEL (reference sequence). The CDR3 coding sequence is TGTGCCAGCAGCCAAGAATCTGGGGCGTATGGCTACACCTTC. Its protein is CASSQESGAYGYTF.

The chain uses TRBV27 and TRBJ1-1; D might be TRBD1 (6 bases). Germline V gene lookup returns CDR1 MNHEY and CDR2 SMNVEV (reference sequence). Between the trimmed V and J ends, which lost 1 base and 5 bases, there was a span of 17 bases. This CDR3 region has 16 residues. As DNA, the CDR3 is TGTGCCAGCAGTTTATTGGGACAAATGTCGAAGACTGAAGCTTTCTTT. Amino acid sequence: CASSLLGQMSKTEAFF.

The J gene is TRBJ1-1, the V gene TRBV5-1, with 7 bases aligning to TRBD1. Germline trimming cut 2 bases from V and 3 bases from J; bases unmatched to any gene: 7. Germline V gene data show CDR1 as SGHRS and CDR2 as YFSETQ. There are 15 residues in the CDR3. The DNA of the CDR3 is TGCGCCAGCAGCTTAAGACAGGGCCAGGACACTGAAGCTTTCTTT. It specifies CASSLRQGQDTEAFF.

V usage is TRBV19 and J usage is TRBJ1-5, with D tentatively TRBD1 (5 bases). The CDR3 sequence is 13 residues long. Trimming cost V 5 bases and J 5 bases, with 10 bases left between them. In germline, CDR1 is LNHDA, CDR2 SQIVND (reference sequence). The CDR3 DNA is TGTGCCAGTAGTCGTGGGGGGGATCAGCCCCAGCATTTT. Its translation is CASSRGGDQPQHF.

V gene TRBV10-3 combines with J gene TRBJ2-2; D unclear. The CDR3 totals 14 residues. The germline CDR1 and CDR2 sequences are ENHRY and SYGVKD. Trimming pared 11 bases from V and 1 base from J, leaving 14 bases between. CDR3 in amino acids: CAGTNRQNTGELFF. The DNA of the CDR3 is TGTGCCGGAACGAACAGACAGAACACCGGGGAGCTGTTTTTT.

This chain uses TRBV10-3 with TRBJ1-5; 9 bases agree with TRBD1. The J segment lost 6 bases and the V segment lost 10 bases, leaving 4 bases of the junction unmatched. The germline V gene encodes CDR1 ENHRY and CDR2 SYGVKD. This CDR3 spans 12 amino acids. The CDR3 DNA reads as TGTGCCACCATGGACAGGGGTCAGCCCCAGCATTTT. Its protein is CATMDRGQPQHF.

V usage is TRBV5-4 and J usage is TRBJ2-2, with 12 bases aligning to TRBD1. In germline, CDR1 is SGHNT, CDR2 YYREEE (reference sequence). V was clipped by 0 bases and J by 7 bases; unmatched bases: 4. The CDR3 is made up of 16 amino acids. The CDR3 protein is CASSLGDRGRSGELFF. CDR3 DNA: TGTGCCAGCAGCTTGGGGGACAGGGGGCGTAGCGGGGAGCTGTTTTTT.

V is TRBV11-2 and J is TRBJ2-1, with TRBD2 matching 13 bases. CDR3 length equals 19 residues. V was pared by 1 base and J by 0 bases, with 6 bases of the junction left unmatched. In germline, CDR1 is SGHAT, CDR2 FQNNGV. CDR3 coding DNA: TGTGCCAGCAGCTTAGCTGCGGGACTAGCGGGGCCCTCCTACAATGAGCAGTTCTTC. Amino acid sequence: CASSLAAGLAGPSYNEQFF. The variable domain in full, completed from reference TRBV11-2 and TRBJ2-1, reads EAGVAQSPRYKIIEKRQSVAFWCNPISGHATLYWYQQILGQGPKLLIQFQNNGVVDDSQLPKDRFSAERLKGVDSTLKIQPAKLEDSAVYLCASSLAAGLAGPSYNEQFFGPGTRLTVL.

This clone has a handful of counts. The chain links TRBV3-1 (or the pseudogene TRBV3-2) to TRBJ1-2; unclear D gene. Germline lookup yields CDR1 LGHDT and CDR2 YNNKEL (reference sequence). The CDR3 covers 14 residues. Trimming shortened V by 6 bases and J by 7 bases, and 18 bases separated the two germline ends. The CDR3 protein is CASSLASHSGGYTF. The CDR3 DNA sequence: TGTGCCAGCAGTCTCGCCAGTCACAGCGGTGGCTACACCTTC.

The chain employs TRBV10-2 and TRBJ2-7; weak D call: TRBD1 (6 bases). The germline CDR1 and CDR2 sequences are WSHSY and SAAADI. The V end was cut by 3 bases, the J end by 0 bases, with 9 bases between. The CDR3 consists of 14 residues. In nucleotides, the CDR3 is TGCGCCAGCAGTGAACAGGGATCCTCCTACGAGCAGTACTTC. It codes for CASSEQGSSYEQYF.

Remarks on this clone: This same CDR3 is encoded by further DNA sequences in the sample. The chain recombines TRBV4-1 with TRBJ2-7; 12 nucleotides align to TRBD2. The germline V gene has CDR1 MGHRA and CDR2 YSYEKL. The CDR3 has 15 amino acids. Trimming removed 2 bases from V and 2 bases from J; junction bases left unmatched: 1. The CDR3 sequence is CASSQLAGGPYEQYF. CDR3 sequence (DNA): TGCGCCAGCAGCCAACTAGCGGGGGGGCCCTACGAGCAGTACTTC.

The chain links TRBV30 to TRBJ1-2, with no clear D. Germline V gene lookup returns CDR1 GTSNPN and CDR2 SVGIG (reference sequence). The CDR3 has 13 residues. Trimming stripped 4 bases from V and 6 bases from J, with 15 bases between. The CDR3 DNA sequence: TGTGCCTGGACCGCCGGTTTCCTCGATGGCTACACCTTC. Amino acid sequence: CAWTAGFLDGYTF.

The chain employs TRBV5-6 and TRBJ2-1; D is undetermined. V was cut by 6 bases and J by 3 bases, with 16 bases left in between. This CDR3 comprises 15 residues. Looked up from germline, CDR1 is SGHDT and CDR2 is YYEEEE. CDR3 in amino acids: CASTQTRSRYNEQFF. For the CDR3, the DNA is TGTGCCAGCACCCAAACCCGGTCGCGCTACAATGAGCAGTTCTTC.